This TCR beta chain came from a study of cytomegalovirus exposure and HLA in healthy donors. V was cut by 0 bases and J by 4 bases, with 4 bases left in between. The CDR3 extends over 13 amino acids. CDR1 LGHNA and CDR2 YSLEER come from the germline V gene. TCRdb keeps only in-frame clones here, not all; method: immunoSEQ multiplex PCR. The sample has fewer than 250,000 clones, approximately 88% seen once. Sequencing was carried out using PBMCs. The sequence came from a woman in her 30s in good health and CMV-seropositive. The chain couples TRBV4-3 to TRBJ1-5; D is ambiguous. CDR3 region: CASSQESNQPQHF. CDR3 sequence (DNA): TGCGCCAGCAGCCAAGAAAGTAATCAGCCCCAGCATTTT.